Each of the 2 T cell receptor beta chains below was sequenced from the same sample in a study of blood T cell repertoires in COVID-19. This table comes from immunoSEQ multiplex PCR, and its TCRdb copy is limited to in-frame clones, with some not included. This table has 130,000 to 150,000 clones, under 85% appearing once. The sample consisted of peripheral blood. The receptors shown here come from a man aged 45-65 years with active or convalescent COVID-19.

The V gene is TRBV10-2, the J gene TRBJ2-5; 11 bases match TRBD2. The V and J ends lost 6 bases and 4 bases, in that order; junction bases with no gene match: 7. Germline V CDR1 and CDR2: WSHSY, SAAADI. This CDR3 spans 15 amino acids. The CDR3 DNA reads as TGCGCCAGCAGGGGGGGGCTAGCGGGAGGAGAGACCCAGTACTTC. Translating gives CASRGGLAGGETQYF.

CDR3 sequence (DNA): TGTGCCAGCACCCCGATCGGGACTACCTTCAATGAGCAGTTCTTC. Its translation: CASTPIGTTFNEQFF. The chain couples TRBV27 to TRBJ2-1; 7 positions match TRBD2. Germline CDR1 and CDR2: MNHEY and SMNVEV (reference sequence). Losses at the gene ends were 7 bases for V and 6 bases for J; bases not matched to a gene: 12. The CDR3 has 15 residues.